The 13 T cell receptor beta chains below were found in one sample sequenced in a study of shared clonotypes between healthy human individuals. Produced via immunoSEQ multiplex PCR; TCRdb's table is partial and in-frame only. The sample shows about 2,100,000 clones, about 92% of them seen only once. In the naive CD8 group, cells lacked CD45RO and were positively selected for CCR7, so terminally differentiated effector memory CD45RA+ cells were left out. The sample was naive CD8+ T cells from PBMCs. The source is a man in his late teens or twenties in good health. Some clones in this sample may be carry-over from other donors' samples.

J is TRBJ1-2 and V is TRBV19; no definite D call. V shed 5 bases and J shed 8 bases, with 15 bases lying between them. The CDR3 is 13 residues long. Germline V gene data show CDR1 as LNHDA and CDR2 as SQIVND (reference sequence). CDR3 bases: TGTGCCAGTAGTTATGGGAACTCGGAGGGCTACACCTTC. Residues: CASSYGNSEGYTF.

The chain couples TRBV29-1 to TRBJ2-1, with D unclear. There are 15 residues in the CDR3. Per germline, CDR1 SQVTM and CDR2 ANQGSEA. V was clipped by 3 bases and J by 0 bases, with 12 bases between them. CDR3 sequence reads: CSVDASFNSYNEQFF. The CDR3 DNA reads TGCAGCGTTGACGCCTCTTTCAACTCCTACAATGAGCAGTTCTTC.

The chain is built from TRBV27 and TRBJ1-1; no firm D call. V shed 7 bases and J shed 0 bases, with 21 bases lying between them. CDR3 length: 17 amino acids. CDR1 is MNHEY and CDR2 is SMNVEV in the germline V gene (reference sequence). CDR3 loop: CASIGSWGFPMNTEAFF. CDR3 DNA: TGTGCCAGCATAGGTAGTTGGGGATTCCCTATGAACACTGAAGCTTTCTTT.

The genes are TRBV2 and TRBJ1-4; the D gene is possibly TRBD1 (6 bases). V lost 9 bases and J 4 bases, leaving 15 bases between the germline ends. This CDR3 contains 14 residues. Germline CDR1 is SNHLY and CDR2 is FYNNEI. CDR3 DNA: TGTGCCAGTGGGGGGCTGGCGCTTAATGAAAAACTGTTTTTT. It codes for CASGGLALNEKLFF.

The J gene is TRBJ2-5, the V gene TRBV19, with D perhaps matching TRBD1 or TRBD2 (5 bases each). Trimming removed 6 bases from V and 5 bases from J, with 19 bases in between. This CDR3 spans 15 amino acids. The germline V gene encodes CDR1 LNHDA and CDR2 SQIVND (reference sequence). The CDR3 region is CASSHPPGTLETQYF. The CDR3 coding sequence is TGTGCCAGTAGCCACCCCCCCGGGACCTTGGAGACCCAGTACTTC.

In DNA form, the CDR3 reads TGCAGCGTTGAAGATCTAGGGGAAGGCGTCAAGACCCAGTACTTC. This translates into CSVEDLGEGVKTQYF. The V gene is TRBV29-1, the J gene TRBJ2-5; possibly TRBD1 for D (5 bases). V lost 0 bases to trimming and J lost 6 bases, with 17 bases between them. CDR1 and CDR2 (germline): SQVTM, ANQGSEA. This CDR3 comprises 15 residues.

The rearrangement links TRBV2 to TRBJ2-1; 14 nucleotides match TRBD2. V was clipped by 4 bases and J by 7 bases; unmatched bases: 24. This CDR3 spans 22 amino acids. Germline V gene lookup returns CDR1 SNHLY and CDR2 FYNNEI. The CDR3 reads CASSVPGRTWTSGGPTRNEQFF. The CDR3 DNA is TGTGCCAGCAGTGTACCGGGACGAACATGGACTAGCGGGGGGCCTACAAGGAATGAGCAGTTCTTC.

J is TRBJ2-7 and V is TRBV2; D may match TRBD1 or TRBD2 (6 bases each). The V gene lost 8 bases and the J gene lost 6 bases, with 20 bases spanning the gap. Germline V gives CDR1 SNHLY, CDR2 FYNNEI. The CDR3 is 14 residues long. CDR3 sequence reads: CASRDGSRGVEQYF. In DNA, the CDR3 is TGTGCCAGCCGAGATGGCTCGAGGGGGGTCGAGCAGTACTTC.

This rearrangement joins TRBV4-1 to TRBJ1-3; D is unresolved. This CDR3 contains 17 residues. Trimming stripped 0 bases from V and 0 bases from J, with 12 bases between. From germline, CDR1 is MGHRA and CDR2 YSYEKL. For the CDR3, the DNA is TGCGCCAGCAGCCAAGAGAGGACGGACTACTCTGGAAACACCATATATTTT. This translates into CASSQERTDYSGNTIYF.

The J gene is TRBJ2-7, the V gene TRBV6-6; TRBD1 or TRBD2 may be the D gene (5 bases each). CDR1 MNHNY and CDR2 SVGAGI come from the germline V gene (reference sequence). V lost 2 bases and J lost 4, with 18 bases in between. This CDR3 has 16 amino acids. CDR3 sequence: CASSYPHKVEGYEQYF. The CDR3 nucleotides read TGTGCCAGCAGTTACCCCCATAAAGTCGAGGGGTACGAGCAGTACTTC.

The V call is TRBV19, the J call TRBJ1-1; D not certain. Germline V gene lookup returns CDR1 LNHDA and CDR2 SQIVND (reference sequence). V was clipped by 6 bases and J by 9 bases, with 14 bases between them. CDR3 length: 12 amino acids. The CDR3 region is CASSAVLGQAFF. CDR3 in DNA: TGTGCCAGTAGCGCCGTGTTGGGCCAAGCTTTCTTT.

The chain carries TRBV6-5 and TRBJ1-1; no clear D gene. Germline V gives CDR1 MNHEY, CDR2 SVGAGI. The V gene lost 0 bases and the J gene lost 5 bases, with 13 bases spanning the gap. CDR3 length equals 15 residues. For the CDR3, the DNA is TGTGCCAGCAGTTACTCTGGTTTGGAGGGAACTGAAGCTTTCTTT. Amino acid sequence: CASSYSGLEGTEAFF.

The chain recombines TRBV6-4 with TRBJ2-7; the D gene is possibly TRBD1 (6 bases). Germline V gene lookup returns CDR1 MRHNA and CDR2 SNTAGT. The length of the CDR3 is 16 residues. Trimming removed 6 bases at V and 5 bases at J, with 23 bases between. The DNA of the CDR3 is TGTGCCAGCAGCCCTTCAGGCGTTGGGGGCCTAAACGAGCAGTACTTC. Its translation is CASSPSGVGGLNEQYF.